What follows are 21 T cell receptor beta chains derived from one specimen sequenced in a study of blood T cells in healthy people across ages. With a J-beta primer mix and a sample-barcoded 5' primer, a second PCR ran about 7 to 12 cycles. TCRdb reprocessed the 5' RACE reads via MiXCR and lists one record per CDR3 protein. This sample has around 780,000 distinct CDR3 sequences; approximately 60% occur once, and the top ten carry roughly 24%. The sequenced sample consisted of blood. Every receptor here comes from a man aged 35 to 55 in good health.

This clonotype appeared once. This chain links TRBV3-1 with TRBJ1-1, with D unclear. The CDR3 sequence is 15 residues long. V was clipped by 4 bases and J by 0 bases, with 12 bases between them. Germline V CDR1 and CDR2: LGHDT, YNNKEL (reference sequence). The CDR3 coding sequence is TGTGCCAGCAGCCCCGGTGGTAGGATGAACACTGAAGCTTTCTTT. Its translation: CASSPGGRMNTEAFF.

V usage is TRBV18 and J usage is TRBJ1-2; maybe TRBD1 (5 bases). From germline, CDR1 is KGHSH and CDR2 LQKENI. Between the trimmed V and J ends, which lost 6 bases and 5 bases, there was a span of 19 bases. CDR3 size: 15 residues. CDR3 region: CASSTGTPKEYGYTF. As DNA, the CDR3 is TGTGCCAGCTCCACCGGGACCCCTAAAGAATATGGCTACACCTTC.

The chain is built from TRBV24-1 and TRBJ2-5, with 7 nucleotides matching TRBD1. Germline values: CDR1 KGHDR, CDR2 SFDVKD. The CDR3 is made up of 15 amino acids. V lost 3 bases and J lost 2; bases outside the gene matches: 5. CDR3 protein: CATSDHGTAQETQYF. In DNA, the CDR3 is TGTGCCACCAGTGATCACGGGACAGCGCAAGAGACCCAGTACTTC.

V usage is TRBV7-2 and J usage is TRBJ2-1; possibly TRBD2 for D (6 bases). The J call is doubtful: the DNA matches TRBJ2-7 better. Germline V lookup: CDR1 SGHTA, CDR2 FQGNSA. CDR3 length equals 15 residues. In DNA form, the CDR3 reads TGTGCCAGCAGCTTCGGGGGAGGAGGGTACAATGAGCAGTACTTC. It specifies CASSFGGGGYNEQYF.

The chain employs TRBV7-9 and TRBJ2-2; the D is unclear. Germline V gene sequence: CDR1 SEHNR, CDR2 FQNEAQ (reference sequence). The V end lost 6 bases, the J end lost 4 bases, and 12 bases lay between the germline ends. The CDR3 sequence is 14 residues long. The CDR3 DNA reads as TGTGCCAGCAGAGAAAGCCCGAGCACCGGGGAGCTGTTTTTT. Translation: CASRESPSTGELFF.

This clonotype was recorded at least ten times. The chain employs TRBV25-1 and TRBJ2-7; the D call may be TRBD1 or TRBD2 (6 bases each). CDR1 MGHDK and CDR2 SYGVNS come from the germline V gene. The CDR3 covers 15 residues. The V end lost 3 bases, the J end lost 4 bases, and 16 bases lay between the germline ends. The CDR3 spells CASSDPGQGRYEQYF. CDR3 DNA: TGTGCCAGCAGTGACCCGGGGCAGGGGAGGTACGAGCAGTACTTC.

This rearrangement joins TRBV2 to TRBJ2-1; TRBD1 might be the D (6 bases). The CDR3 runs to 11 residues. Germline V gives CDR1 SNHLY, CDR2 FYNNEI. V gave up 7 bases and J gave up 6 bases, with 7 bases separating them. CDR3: CASNRVNEQFF. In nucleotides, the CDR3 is TGTGCCAGCAACAGGGTCAATGAGCAGTTCTTC.

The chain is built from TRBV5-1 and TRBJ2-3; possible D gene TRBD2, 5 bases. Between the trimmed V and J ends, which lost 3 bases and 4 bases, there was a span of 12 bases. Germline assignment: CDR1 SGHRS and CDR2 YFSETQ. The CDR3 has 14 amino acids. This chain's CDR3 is CASSSGRRADTQYF. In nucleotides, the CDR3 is TGCGCCAGCAGCTCCGGTCGGCGGGCAGATACGCAGTATTTT.

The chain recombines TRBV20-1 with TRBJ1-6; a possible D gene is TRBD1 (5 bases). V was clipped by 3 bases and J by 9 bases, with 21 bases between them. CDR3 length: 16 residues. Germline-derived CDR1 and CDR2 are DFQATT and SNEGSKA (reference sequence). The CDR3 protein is CSARAGTSLGSSPLHF. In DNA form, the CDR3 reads TGCAGTGCTAGGGCCGGGACGTCCCTCGGAAGTTCACCCCTCCACTTT.

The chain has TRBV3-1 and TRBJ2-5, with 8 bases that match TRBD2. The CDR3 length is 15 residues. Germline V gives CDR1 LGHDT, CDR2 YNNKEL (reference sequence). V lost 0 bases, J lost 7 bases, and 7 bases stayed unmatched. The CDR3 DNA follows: TGTGCCAGCAGCCAAGATACGACTAGCGTCGGGACCCAGTACTTC. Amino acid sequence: CASSQDTTSVGTQYF.

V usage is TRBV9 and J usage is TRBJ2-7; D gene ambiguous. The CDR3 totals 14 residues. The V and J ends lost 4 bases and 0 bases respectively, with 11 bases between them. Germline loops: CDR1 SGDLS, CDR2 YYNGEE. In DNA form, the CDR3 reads TGTGCCAGCAGCACCGCAGAGAACTCCTACGAGCAGTACTTC. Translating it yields CASSTAENSYEQYF.

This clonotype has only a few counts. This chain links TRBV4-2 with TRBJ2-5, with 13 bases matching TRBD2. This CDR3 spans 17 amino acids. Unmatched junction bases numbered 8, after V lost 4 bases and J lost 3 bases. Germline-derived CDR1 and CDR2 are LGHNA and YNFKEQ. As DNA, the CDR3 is TGTGCCAGCAGCCGACGCGGAGGGACTAGCGGGGAAGAGACCCAGTACTTC. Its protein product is CASSRRGGTSGEETQYF.

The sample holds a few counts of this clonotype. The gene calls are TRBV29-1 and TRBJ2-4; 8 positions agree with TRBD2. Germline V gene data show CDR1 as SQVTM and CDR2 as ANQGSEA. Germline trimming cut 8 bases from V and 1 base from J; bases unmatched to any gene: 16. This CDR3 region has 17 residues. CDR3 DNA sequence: TGCAGCCCTCGGGAGCGGGAGAAGGTTGAGGCCAAAAACATTCAGTACTTC. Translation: CSPREREKVEAKNIQYF.

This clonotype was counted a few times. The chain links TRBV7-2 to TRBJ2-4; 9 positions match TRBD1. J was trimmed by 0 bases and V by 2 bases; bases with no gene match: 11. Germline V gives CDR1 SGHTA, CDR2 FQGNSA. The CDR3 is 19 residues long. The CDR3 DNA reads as TGTGCCAGCAGCTTACAGTGGACAGGGGAGGAGAAAGCCAAAAACATTCAGTACTTC. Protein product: CASSLQWTGEEKAKNIQYF.

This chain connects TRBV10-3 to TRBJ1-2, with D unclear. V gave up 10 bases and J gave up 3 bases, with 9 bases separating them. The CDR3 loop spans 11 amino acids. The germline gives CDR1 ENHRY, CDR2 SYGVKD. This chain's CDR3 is CATGDDYGYTF. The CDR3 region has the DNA TGTGCCACCGGCGACGACTATGGCTACACCTTC.

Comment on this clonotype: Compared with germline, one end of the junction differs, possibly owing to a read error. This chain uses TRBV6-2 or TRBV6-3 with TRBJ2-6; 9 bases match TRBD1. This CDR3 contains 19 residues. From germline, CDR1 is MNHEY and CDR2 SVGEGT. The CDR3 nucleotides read TGTACCAGCAGTACATACCGGGACAGGGAGCAGATTGGGGCCAACGTCCTGACTTTC. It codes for CTSSTYRDREQIGANVLTF.

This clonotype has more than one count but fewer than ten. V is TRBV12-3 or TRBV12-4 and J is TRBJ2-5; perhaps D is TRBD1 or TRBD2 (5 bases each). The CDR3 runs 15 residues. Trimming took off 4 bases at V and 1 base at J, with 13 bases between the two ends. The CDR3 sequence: CASSSNPGPQETQYF. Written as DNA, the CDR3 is TGTGCCAGCAGTTCCAATCCGGGGCCCCAAGAGACCCAGTACTTC.

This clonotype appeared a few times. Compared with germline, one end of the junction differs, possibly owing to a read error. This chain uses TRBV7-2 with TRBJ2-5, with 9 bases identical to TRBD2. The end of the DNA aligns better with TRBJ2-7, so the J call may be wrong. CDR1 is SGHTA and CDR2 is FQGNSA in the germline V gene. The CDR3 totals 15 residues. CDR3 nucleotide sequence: TGTGCTAGCAGCTTTCAGGCTCTAGCGGGATACGAGCAGTACTTC. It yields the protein CASSFQALAGYEQYF.

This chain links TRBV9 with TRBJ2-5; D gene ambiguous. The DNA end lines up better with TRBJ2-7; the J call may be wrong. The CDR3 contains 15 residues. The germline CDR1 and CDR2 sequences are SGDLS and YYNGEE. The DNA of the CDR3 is TGTGCCAGCAGCCTCCCGATCGACACGTACTACGAGCAGTACTTC. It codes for CASSLPIDTYYEQYF.

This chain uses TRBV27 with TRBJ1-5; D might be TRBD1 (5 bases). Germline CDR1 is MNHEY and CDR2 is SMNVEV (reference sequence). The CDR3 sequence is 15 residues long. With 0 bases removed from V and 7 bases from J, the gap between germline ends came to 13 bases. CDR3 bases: TGTGCCAGCAGTTTATCAGCAGGGCGAAGACAGCCCCAGCATTTT. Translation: CASSLSAGRRQPQHF.

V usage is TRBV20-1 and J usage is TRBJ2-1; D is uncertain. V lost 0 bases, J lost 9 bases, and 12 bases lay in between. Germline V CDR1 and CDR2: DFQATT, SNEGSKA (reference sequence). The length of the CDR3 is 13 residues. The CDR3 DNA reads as TGCAGTGCTAGAGATCTACGCCTCGGTGAGCAGTTCTTC. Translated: CSARDLRLGEQFF.